These T cell receptor beta chains were read from a single sample in a study of blood T cells in healthy people across ages. TCRdb independently ran MiXCR on the 5' RACE reads; one entry per CDR3 protein. The sample has roughly 800,000 distinct CDR3 sequences, under 40% seen once; the top ten hold 10% to 15%. Sequencing used blood. These receptors were obtained from a man between 18 and 29 years old in good health. Both conserved end residues are part of each CDR3. A D gene is named only where the DNA matches it firmly. Only part of the rows carry a size: once, few, many, or a class if the clone is expanded.

CASACRRGVSYEQYF	TGTGCCAGCGCCTGCCGGCGGGGGGTCTCCTACGAGCAGTACTTC	NA	few	TRBV21-1	TRBJ2-7
CASSDPDTNEKLFF	TGTGCCAGCAGTGACCCGGACACTAATGAAAAACTGTTTTTT	NA	NA	TRBV25-1	TRBJ1-4
CASGEGSNTEAFF	TGTGCCAGCGGGGAGGGCTCGAACACTGAAGCTTTCTTT	NA	NA	TRBV15	TRBJ1-1
CAISERTGGSGTEAFF	TGTGCCATCAGTGAGAGGACAGGGGGGTCCGGCACTGAAGCTTTCTTT	TRBD1	NA	TRBV10-3	TRBJ1-1
CASSQDGDRDDEQFF	TGTGCCAGCAGCCAAGATGGGGACAGGGACGATGAGCAGTTCTTC	TRBD1	many	TRBV4-2	TRBJ2-1
CASSQDRARGLGGYTF	TGCGCCAGCAGCCAAGATCGGGCCAGGGGGCTTGGTGGCTACACCTTC	TRBD1	few	TRBV4-3	TRBJ1-2
CASSLMGQRRYTF	TGTGCCAGCAGTTTAATGGGACAGAGGCGCTACACCTTC	TRBD1	few	TRBV27	TRBJ1-2
CASSPYDRVTKEKLFF	TGTGCCAGCAGTCCCTACGACAGGGTCACTAAGGAAAAACTGTTTTTT	TRBD1	NA	TRBV12-3/TRBV12-4	TRBJ1-4
CVTGGTYGYTF	TGTGTAACAGGGGGCACCTATGGCTACACCTTC	TRBD1	NA	TRBV7-8	TRBJ1-2
CSVEVTVSDTQYF	TGCAGCGTTGAAGTCACCGTTTCAGATACGCAGTATTTT	NA	many	TRBV29-1	TRBJ2-3
CASSLPTGSRDTQYF	TGTGCCAGCAGTTTACCGACGGGAAGCCGCGATACGCAGTATTTT	NA	few	TRBV12-3/TRBV12-4	TRBJ2-3
CASSEVGADNTGELFF	TGTGCCAGCAGCGAAGTTGGGGCCGACAACACCGGGGAGCTGTTTTTT	NA	many	TRBV4-2	TRBJ2-2
CASSYRRLAGGPSVNEQFF	TGTGCCAGCAGTTACCGGAGACTAGCGGGAGGGCCGAGTGTCAATGAGCAGTTCTTC	TRBD2	NA	TRBV6-5	TRBJ2-1
CATPVGSYNSPLHF	TGTGCCACCCCAGTGGGGTCCTATAATTCACCCCTCCACTTT	NA	NA	TRBV24-1	TRBJ1-6
CASSLATLNTGELFF	TGTGCCAGCAGCTTGGCCACTCTGAACACCGGGGAGCTGTTTTTT	NA	NA	TRBV5-6	TRBJ2-2
CASSPPRMGQWDNNEQFF	TGTGCCAGCAGCCCACCACGAATGGGACAGTGGGACAACAATGAGCAGTTCTTC	TRBD1	NA	TRBV3-1	TRBJ2-1
CASSQGEHNGYGYTF	TGCGCCAGCAGCCAGGGTGAACATAACGGCTATGGCTACACCTTC	NA	NA	TRBV4-3	TRBJ1-2
CASSFGQSGVDTQYF	TGTGCCAGCAGTTTCGGTCAGAGCGGGGTAGATACGCAGTATTTT	TRBD2	NA	TRBV12-3/TRBV12-4	TRBJ2-3
CASSSQGWANEQFF	TGTGCCAGCAGCTCACAGGGATGGGCCAATGAGCAGTTCTTC	NA	few	TRBV7-9	TRBJ2-1
CATSDSGARNYGYTF	TGTGCCACCAGTGATTCAGGGGCCCGCAACTATGGCTACACCTTC	NA	few	TRBV24-1	TRBJ1-2
CSARDSGGGANTEAFF	TGCAGTGCTAGAGATTCGGGCGGCGGAGCGAACACTGAAGCTTTCTTT	NA	NA	TRBV20-1	TRBJ1-1
CASSHGTYNSPLHF	TGTGCCAGCAGCCACGGGACCTATAATTCACCCCTCCACTTT	NA	few	TRBV14	TRBJ1-6
CAIRGGNTGELFF	TGTGCCATCAGGGGCGGGAACACCGGGGAGCTGTTTTTT	NA	NA	TRBV10-3	TRBJ2-2
CASSLPTGGGTEAFF	TGCGCCAGCAGCTTACCGACAGGGGGGGGGACTGAAGCTTTCTTT	TRBD1	few	TRBV5-1	TRBJ1-1
CASSYPEGYGYTF	TGTGCCAGCAGCTACCCCGAGGGTTATGGCTACACCTTC	NA	few	TRBV7-9	TRBJ1-2
CASALSGAEQYF	TGTGCCAGCGCCCTAAGCGGGGCTGAGCAGTACTTC	TRBD2	NA	TRBV6-6	TRBJ2-7
CSAGAGGEFF	TGCAGTGCTGGAGCGGGTGGAGAGTTCTTC	NA	few	TRBV20-1	TRBJ2-1
CASSREDRLKAFF	TGCGCCAGCAGCCGGGAGGACAGACTGAAAGCTTTCTTT	NA	few	TRBV4-1	TRBJ1-1
CASSYSGNIQETQYF	TGTGCCAGCAGTTATAGCGGGAACATCCAAGAGACCCAGTACTTC	TRBD2	NA	TRBV28	TRBJ2-5
CASSLRTRGRRETQYF	TGTGCCAGCAGCTTAAGGACTAGGGGGCGTAGGGAGACCCAGTACTTC	NA	NA	TRBV7-2	TRBJ2-5
CASRSRGLSTEAFF	TGTGCCAGCAGGAGTCGAGGGCTTTCCACTGAAGCTTTCTTT	NA	NA	TRBV25-1	TRBJ1-1
CASSPPSGSYEQFF	TGTGCCAGCAGTCCGCCTAGCGGGAGCTATGAGCAGTTCTTC	TRBD2	once	TRBV6-2/TRBV6-3	TRBJ2-1
CASSYQLPDWGEQYF	TGTGCCAGCAGTTACCAGCTGCCGGACTGGGGCGAGCAGTACTTC	NA	NA	TRBV6-6	TRBJ2-7
CASTPGRTTYNSPLHF	TGTGCCAGCACCCCCGGTAGGACCACATATAATTCACCCCTCCACTTT	NA	NA	TRBV12-3/TRBV12-4	TRBJ1-6
CASSYAMSGGYGYTF	TGTGCCAGCAGTTACGCGATGTCAGGGGGCTATGGCTACACCTTC	TRBD1	NA	TRBV6-5	TRBJ1-2
CASSLAQGTNYGYTF	TGCGCCAGCAGCCTCGCTCAGGGGACGAACTATGGCTACACCTTC	NA	NA	TRBV5-1	TRBJ1-2
CSVDPIYRGAYEQYF	TGCAGCGTTGACCCCATTTACAGGGGCGCCTACGAGCAGTACTTC	TRBD1	many	TRBV29-1	TRBJ2-7
CASSFLGEQFF	TGTGCCAGCAGTTTTCTGGGTGAGCAGTTCTTC	NA	many	TRBV12-3/TRBV12-4	TRBJ2-1
CASTRTDLNYGYTF	TGTGCCAGCACCCGGACAGACCTTAACTATGGCTACACCTTC	NA	many	TRBV12-3/TRBV12-4	TRBJ1-2
CASSYSGKQYF	TGTGCCAGCAGTTACTCGGGAAAGCAGTACTTC	NA	NA	TRBV6-2/TRBV6-3	TRBJ2-5
CASSESGQGGDSNQPQHF	TGTGCCAGCAGTGAATCGGGGCAGGGGGGGGATAGCAATCAGCCCCAGCATTTT	TRBD1	few	TRBV25-1	TRBJ1-5
CASSPPRDSEAFF	TGTGCCAGCAGCCCGCCCCGGGACAGTGAAGCTTTCTTT	TRBD1	NA	TRBV3-1	TRBJ1-1
CASSPTPGQINQPQHF	TGTGCCAGCAGTCCCACTCCGGGACAGATCAATCAGCCCCAGCATTTT	TRBD1	NA	TRBV7-2	TRBJ1-5
CSVGDRGGYGYTF	TGCAGCGTTGGCGACAGAGGCGGCTATGGCTACACCTTC	NA	many	TRBV29-1	TRBJ1-2
CASSLGAYGELFF	TGCGCCAGCAGCCTTGGGGCCTACGGGGAGCTGTTTTTT	NA	NA	TRBV4-3	TRBJ2-2